The source of this TCR beta chain is a study of cytomegalovirus exposure and HLA in healthy donors. Amplification used 60 Vbeta primers and 13 Jbeta primers. In the authors' methods: Around 10 million shared chains were among 65 million to 85 million unique TCR beta chains counted in a later analysis. The method was immunoSEQ multiplex PCR; TCRdb's version includes in-frame clones alone and lacks a portion of them. V and J calls and clone size follow that table, whereas D and trimming were derived from the DNA. The sample records roughly 170,000 clones, roughly four fifths being singletons. J was trimmed by 6 bases and V by 2 bases; bases with no gene match: 7. CDR1 and CDR2 (germline): SGHRS, YFSETQ. The CDR3 runs to 14 residues.

Input material: PBMCs. The sequence derives from a female donor in good health and CMV-seronegative. V and J are TRBV5-1 and TRBJ2-7; TRBD2 matches at 8 bases. For the CDR3, the DNA is TGCGCCAGCAGCTTCAGCGGGAGAAATCCCGAGCAGTACTTC. Encoded protein: CASSFSGRNPEQYF. Together with reference TRBV5-1 and TRBJ2-7, the CDR3 gives the full variable domain: KAGVTQTPRYLIKTRGQQVTLSCSPISGHRSVSWYQQTPGQGLQFLFEYFSETQRNKGNFPGRFSGRQFSNSRSEMNVSTLELGDSALYLCASSFSGRNPEQYFGPGTRLTVT.